A single sample is the source of the 28 T cell receptor beta chains below, sequenced in a study of blood T cell repertoires in COVID-19 (TCRdb year 2020). Libraries were built with the immunoSEQ multiplex PCR assay. This is the immuneACCESS table as TCRdb keeps it, with only in-frame sequences that have V and J called. A part of the clones is gone; compared with another copy, unresolved V genes explain less than half, and the rest is unexplained. This sample comprises some 70,000 clones, nearly 90% of them detected only once. 5.3% of the sample goes to the ten largest clones. The sample taken for sequencing was peripheral blood. The receptors originated from a man aged 50 to 60 with acute or convalescent COVID-19.

V gene TRBV27 combines with J gene TRBJ2-7, with D possibly being TRBD2 (6 bases). The CDR3 runs to 15 residues. CDR1 is MNHEY and CDR2 is SMNVEV in the germline V gene (reference sequence). Trimming removed 5 bases from V and 3 bases from J, with 17 bases in between. CDR3 sequence (DNA): TGTGCCAGCAGTGCATTCCGGGACGGGAGCTACGAGCAGTACTTC. Its translation: CASSAFRDGSYEQYF.

V is TRBV6-5 and J is TRBJ2-1; 9 nucleotides agree with TRBD1. With V trimmed by 4 bases and J by 8 bases, 6 bases remained unmatched. This CDR3 region has 14 residues. The V gene's germline CDR1 is MNHEY and CDR2 SVGAGI. CDR3 sequence: CASSSGTGLDEQFF. The CDR3 coding sequence is TGTGCCAGCAGTTCCGGGACAGGGCTCGATGAGCAGTTCTTC.

The V gene is TRBV4-2, the J gene TRBJ2-3, with a possible D match to TRBD1 (6 bases). CDR1 is LGHNA, CDR2 YNFKEQ, per germline. Trimming removed 1 base at V and 4 bases at J, with 9 bases between. The CDR3 runs to 14 residues. This CDR3 is CASSQVGAADTQYF. DNA for the CDR3: TGTGCCAGCAGCCAAGTGGGGGCGGCAGATACGCAGTATTTT.

The chain uses TRBV27 and TRBJ2-7, with 11 bases aligning to TRBD2. The CDR3 has 16 residues. The trim removed 9 bases at V and 1 base at J, leaving 11 bases unmatched. Germline CDR1 and CDR2: MNHEY and SMNVEV (reference sequence). CDR3: CASLAGGPGGSYEQYF. The CDR3 bases are TGTGCCAGTTTAGCGGGAGGGCCGGGTGGTTCCTACGAGCAGTACTTC.

This rearrangement joins TRBV6-5 to TRBJ1-5, with TRBD1 as a possible D gene (5 bases). The germline V and J ends were trimmed by 6 bases and 0 bases, with 12 bases remaining between them. Germline V lookup: CDR1 MNHEY, CDR2 SVGAGI. This CDR3 has 15 residues. CDR3 DNA: TGTGCCAGCAGCCCCACAGGATATAGCAATCAGCCCCAGCATTTT. Translated: CASSPTGYSNQPQHF.

The V gene is TRBV6-1, the J gene TRBJ1-5, with D possibly being TRBD1 (6 bases). The CDR3 sequence is 15 residues long. CDR1 and CDR2 from the germline V gene are MNHNS and SASEGT. With 1 base removed from V and 4 bases from J, the gap between germline ends came to 11 bases. The CDR3 loop is CASSEVGGDNQPQHF. In DNA form, the CDR3 reads TGTGCCAGCAGTGAAGTAGGGGGGGATAATCAGCCCCAGCATTTT.

This chain links TRBV12-5 with TRBJ1-1; D remains ambiguous. Germline V gene data show CDR1 as LGHNT and CDR2 as FRNRAP. V was trimmed by 6 bases and J by 0 bases, leaving 8 bases between them. The CDR3 runs to 13 residues. The CDR3 loop reads CASGLGLNTEAFF. For the CDR3, the DNA is TGTGCTAGTGGACTGGGCCTGAACACTGAAGCTTTCTTT.

This chain joins TRBV5-1 and TRBJ1-4; D perhaps matches TRBD1 (5 bases). Trimming cost V 4 bases and J 5 bases, with 15 bases left between them. Germline values: CDR1 SGHRS, CDR2 YFSETQ. The CDR3 has 15 amino acids. The CDR3 sequence is CASSPAPGKNEKLFF. The CDR3 DNA is TGCGCCAGCAGCCCCGCCCCAGGGAAGAATGAAAAACTGTTTTTT.

There are a few counts of this clone. The chain combines TRBV5-5 with TRBJ2-3; no definite D call. V lost 2 bases and J 5 bases, leaving 9 bases between the germline ends. The V gene's germline CDR1 is SGHKS and CDR2 YYEKEE (reference sequence). CDR3 length equals 13 residues. The chain's CDR3 is CASSFSWQDTQYF. The CDR3 region has the DNA TGTGCCAGCAGCTTTTCCTGGCAAGATACGCAGTATTTT.

The rearrangement joins TRBV5-4 to TRBJ1-5; D possibly corresponds to TRBD1 (5 bases). Per germline, CDR1 SGHNT and CDR2 YYREEE (reference sequence). The CDR3 runs 14 residues. The ends were cut back, 0 bases at V and 5 bases at J, with 9 bases in the middle. This chain's CDR3 is CASSLDLGDQPQHF. CDR3 nucleotides: TGTGCCAGCAGCTTGGATCTAGGGGATCAGCCCCAGCATTTT.

The chain combines TRBV6-4 with TRBJ2-3; 8 nucleotides line up with TRBD2. J lost 2 bases, V lost 0 bases, and 4 bases had no gene match. This CDR3 spans 16 amino acids. CDR1 is MRHNA, CDR2 SNTAGT, per germline. CDR3 DNA: TGTGCCAGCAGTGACTCATCGGGAGGGGCCACAGATACGCAGTATTTT. Protein product: CASSDSSGGATDTQYF.

The CDR3 coding sequence is TGCGCCAGCAGCCAAGCGGGACAGGGGTGGGGAACAGATACGCAGTATTTT. It encodes CASSQAGQGWGTDTQYF. This chain links TRBV4-3 with TRBJ2-3; 10 bases map to TRBD1. Germline CDR1 is LGHNA and CDR2 is YSLEER. The CDR3 is 17 residues long. V lost 1 base to trimming and J lost 3 bases; unmatched junction nucleotides: 7.

This clone was seen a single time. This sequence joins TRBV19 and TRBJ2-2, with 7 bases lining up with TRBD1. V trimming: 4 bases; J trimming: 3 bases; junction bases outside the gene matches: 2. The CDR3 runs to 14 residues. CDR1 is LNHDA and CDR2 is SQIVND in the germline V gene (reference sequence). CDR3 region: CASSTDRDTGELFF. Written as DNA, the CDR3 is TGTGCCAGTAGTACCGACAGGGACACCGGGGAGCTGTTTTTT.

The V call is TRBV4-3, the J call TRBJ1-1, with D perhaps matching TRBD1 (5 bases). CDR3 length: 14 residues. Deletions cut 4 bases from V and 6 bases from J, with 15 bases between. Germline V gene lookup returns CDR1 LGHNA and CDR2 YSLEER. The CDR3 bases are TGCGCCAGCAGCCTACAGACTCGGGGGGCTGAAGCTTTCTTT. Protein sequence: CASSLQTRGAEAFF.

CDR3 amino acids: CASSQAGGVNEKLFF. CDR3 coding DNA: TGCGCCAGCAGCCAAGCAGGGGGCGTTAATGAAAAACTGTTTTTT. The rearrangement links TRBV4-1 to TRBJ1-4, with 8 bases aligning to TRBD1. With V trimmed by 1 base and J by 4 bases, 2 bases remained unmatched. This CDR3 spans 15 amino acids. Germline V gene lookup returns CDR1 MGHRA and CDR2 YSYEKL.

The V and J genes are TRBV10-3 and TRBJ2-1; TRBD2 aligns across 7 bases. V gave up 2 bases and J gave up 0 bases; unmatched junction bases: 4. Germline CDR1 is ENHRY and CDR2 is SYGVKD. The length of the CDR3 is 16 residues. The CDR3 nucleotides are TGTGCCATCAGTGAGCCCGGGACTAACTCCTACAATGAGCAGTTCTTC. Translated, it gives CAISEPGTNSYNEQFF.

V is TRBV6-5 and J is TRBJ1-3, with D tentatively TRBD1 (6 bases). Trimming took 0 bases from V and 2 from J, leaving 8 bases between them. Germline CDR1 MNHEY, CDR2 SVGAGI. This CDR3 spans 15 amino acids. For the CDR3, the DNA is TGTGCCAGCAGTTACTCAGGGGGTACTGGAAACACCATATATTTT. Residues: CASSYSGGTGNTIYF.

The genes are TRBV9 and TRBJ2-5; 8 bases align to TRBD2. V lost 4 bases, J lost 5 bases, and 13 bases stayed unmatched. Per germline, CDR1 SGDLS and CDR2 YYNGEE. CDR3 length: 16 residues. The CDR3 DNA reads as TGTGCCAGCAGCCCTCAGACTAGCGTCCCGGTGGAGACCCAGTACTTC. Translation gives CASSPQTSVPVETQYF.

The V and J genes are TRBV6-6 and TRBJ2-5, with 11 bases that match TRBD1. The V and J ends lost 4 bases and 5 bases, in that order; junction bases with no gene match: 9. The CDR3 is 16 residues long. The germline V gene encodes CDR1 MNHNY and CDR2 SVGAGI (reference sequence). CDR3 loop: CASSLEGQGVVETQYF. The CDR3, as DNA: TGTGCCAGCAGTTTGGAGGGACAGGGGGTGGTGGAGACCCAGTACTTC.

The chain uses TRBV11-3 and TRBJ1-2, with TRBD1 matching over 7 bases. This CDR3 contains 16 residues. From germline, CDR1 is SGHNT and CDR2 YENEEA. V dropped 0 bases and J dropped 0; count of bases not matched to a gene: 4. The CDR3 DNA reads as TGTGCCAGCAGCTTAGACGGACAGGTAGCTAACTATGGCTACACCTTC. As protein: CASSLDGQVANYGYTF.

In this sample, this clone turned up a few times. J is TRBJ2-3 and V is TRBV7-9, with 10 bases lining up with TRBD1. After removal of 5 bases from V and 5 bases from J, the junction contained 7 bases not matched to a gene. This CDR3 region has 15 residues. Germline V lookup: CDR1 SEHNR, CDR2 FQNEAQ (reference sequence). CDR3 loop: CASSAGQGDGDTQYF. Written as DNA, the CDR3 is TGTGCCAGCAGCGCCGGACAGGGGGACGGAGATACGCAGTATTTT.

The genes are TRBV9 and TRBJ1-1; 8 bases align to TRBD1. This CDR3 comprises 16 residues. The V and J ends lost 0 bases and 1 base, in that order; junction bases with no gene match: 5. Germline CDR1 SGDLS, CDR2 YYNGEE. CDR3 sequence: CASSVGGQGWNTEAFF. The CDR3 region has the DNA TGTGCCAGCAGCGTAGGAGGACAGGGCTGGAACACTGAAGCTTTCTTT. Full variable domain (rest looked up from reference TRBV9 and TRBJ1-1): DSGVTQTPKHLITATGQRVTLRCSPRSGDLSVYWYQQSLDQGLQFLIQYYNGEERAKGNILERFSAQQFPDLHSELNLSSLELGDSALYFCASSVGGQGWNTEAFFGQGTRLTVV.

V gene TRBV19 combines with J gene TRBJ1-5; 7 bases line up with TRBD1. Per germline, CDR1 LNHDA and CDR2 SQIVND (reference sequence). CDR3 length equals 18 residues. V gave up 5 bases and J gave up 0 bases; unmatched junction bases: 13. The CDR3 sequence: CASSAPPGQVYSNQPQHF. The CDR3 DNA is TGTGCCAGTAGTGCCCCTCCTGGACAGGTTTATAGCAATCAGCCCCAGCATTTT.

The V gene is TRBV5-1, the J gene TRBJ2-3, with 9 bases matching TRBD2. CDR1 and CDR2 (germline): SGHRS, YFSETQ. The CDR3 contains 14 residues. The V segment lost 3 bases and the J segment 7 bases; nucleotides outside the gene matches: 6. CDR3 sequence (DNA): TGCGCCAGCAGCTGGGGGACTAGCACCAATACGCAGTATTTT. Its protein is CASSWGTSTNTQYF.

DNA of the CDR3: TGTGCCAGTAAGGACAGCCTTTACTCTGGCTACACCTTC. It translates to CASKDSLYSGYTF. V usage is TRBV19 and J usage is TRBJ1-2; D may be TRBD1 (6 bases). The CDR3 is 13 residues long. Germline V gene sequence: CDR1 LNHDA, CDR2 SQIVND (reference sequence). The V end was cut by 7 bases, the J end by 7 bases, with 16 bases between.

V and J are TRBV7-2 and TRBJ1-6, with 7 positions matching TRBD1. V gave up 5 bases and J gave up 10 bases; unmatched junction bases: 5. Germline CDR1 reads SGHTA; CDR2 reads FQGNSA. The CDR3 sequence is 13 residues long. This chain's CDR3 is CASSPDRISPLHF. CDR3 bases: TGTGCCAGCAGCCCGGACAGGATATCACCCCTCCACTTT.

The gene calls are TRBV18 and TRBJ1-2, with 9 bases fitting TRBD1. Germline V lookup: CDR1 KGHSH, CDR2 LQKENI. There are 14 residues in the CDR3. V lost 2 bases, J lost 4 bases, and 2 bases stayed unmatched. CDR3 sequence: CASSPSDRGYGYTF. The CDR3 nucleotides read TGTGCCAGCTCACCATCGGACAGGGGCTATGGCTACACCTTC.

J is TRBJ1-1 and V is TRBV19; tentatively, D is TRBD1 (6 bases). Trimming stripped 7 bases from V and 1 base from J, with 10 bases between. The CDR3 sequence is 13 residues long. CDR1 and CDR2 (germline): LNHDA, SQIVND (reference sequence). CDR3 sequence: CASTGRGNTEAFF. In DNA, the CDR3 is TGTGCCAGTACAGGCAGGGGGAACACTGAAGCTTTCTTT.